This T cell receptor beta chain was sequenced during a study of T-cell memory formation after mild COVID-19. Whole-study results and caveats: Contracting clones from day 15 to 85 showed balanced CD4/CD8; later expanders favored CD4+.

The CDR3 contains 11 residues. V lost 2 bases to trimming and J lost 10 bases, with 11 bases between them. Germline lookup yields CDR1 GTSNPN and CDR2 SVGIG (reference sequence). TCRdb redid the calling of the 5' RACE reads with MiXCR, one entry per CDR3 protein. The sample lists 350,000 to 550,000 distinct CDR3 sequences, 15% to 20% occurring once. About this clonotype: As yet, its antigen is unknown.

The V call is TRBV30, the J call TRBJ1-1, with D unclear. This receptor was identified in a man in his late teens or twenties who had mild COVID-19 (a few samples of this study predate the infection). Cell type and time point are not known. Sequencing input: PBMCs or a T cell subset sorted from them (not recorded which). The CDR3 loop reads CAWSIAAGAFF. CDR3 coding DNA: TGTGCCTGGAGTATAGCAGCGGGAGCTTTCTTT. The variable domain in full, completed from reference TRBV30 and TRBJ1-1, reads SQTIHQWPATLVQPVGSPLSLECTVEGTSNPNLYWYRQAAGRGLQLLFYSVGIGQISSEVPQNLSASRPQDRQFILSSKKLLLSDSGFYLCAWSIAAGAFFGQGTRLTVV.